This T cell receptor beta chain was retrieved from a study of T cell responses to AZD1222 COVID-19 vaccine. Broader study findings: Spike-specific TCR breadth and depth both grew after two AZD1222 doses. Donor demographics were predominantly white British with a female majority; clonal diversity may be underestimated. Reports say nearly half of spike-specific TCRs go after unmutated variant regions.

TCRdb's table, derived via immunoSEQ multiplex PCR, lists solely in-frame clones and lacks some. The sample holds 46,000 or so clones, 60% to 85% seen once. The V gene's germline CDR1 is SGHRS and CDR2 YFSETQ. This CDR3 comprises 15 residues. V was cut by 2 bases and J by 1 base, with 7 bases left in between. A note on this clone: Its antigen is as yet unknown.

The gene calls are TRBV5-1 and TRBJ2-6, with D maybe TRBD2 (5 bases). The clonotype originates from an adult in good health. The sample consisted of peripheral blood, taken on day 0 of AZD1222 vaccination. The CDR3 spells CASSFGDSGANVLTF. The CDR3, as DNA: TGCGCCAGCAGCTTCGGGGATTCTGGGGCCAACGTCCTGACTTTC.